The next 16 T cell receptor beta chains were all read from a single sample in a study of blood T cell repertoires in COVID-19. Repertoires were generated with immunoSEQ multiplex PCR, while TCRdb's copy carries only in-frame clones and drops some. The repertoire holds 250,000 to 300,000 clones, with 80% to 90% as singletons. What was sequenced was peripheral blood. These receptors were obtained from a woman between 45 and 65 years old with COVID-19, enrolled during active disease.

The genes are TRBV5-4 and TRBJ2-3; 14 nucleotides align to TRBD2. Per the germline V gene, CDR1 is SGHNT and CDR2 is YYREEE (reference sequence). V lost 4 bases and J lost 2; bases outside the gene matches: 6. The length of the CDR3 is 17 residues. The CDR3, as DNA: TGTGCCAGCAGCCCCCGACTAGCGGGAGGGCCCACAGATACGCAGTATTTT. As protein: CASSPRLAGGPTDTQYF.

The chain has TRBV4-1 and TRBJ1-1; the match to TRBD1 covers 8 bases. After removal of 5 bases from V and 4 bases from J, the junction contained 15 bases not matched to a gene. The CDR3 has 17 amino acids. Looked up from germline, CDR1 is MGHRA and CDR2 is YSYEKL. This CDR3 reads CASSTRQGPTTPTEAFF. In DNA form, the CDR3 reads TGCGCCAGCAGCACTCGACAGGGGCCAACCACCCCCACTGAAGCTTTCTTT.

The V gene is TRBV5-1, the J gene TRBJ1-1; 8 bases line up with TRBD1. The ends lost 4 bases at V and 0 bases at J; junction bases unmatched: 8. The CDR3 is 16 amino acids. Looked up from germline, CDR1 is SGHRS and CDR2 is YFSETQ. CDR3 bases: TGCGCCAGCAGCCCAGGGGGCGCGTTCATGAACACTGAAGCTTTCTTT. Protein sequence: CASSPGGAFMNTEAFF.

The V and J genes are TRBV5-1 and TRBJ2-7; weak D call: TRBD1 (6 bases). V lost 3 bases and J lost 4, with 20 bases in between. The germline V gene has CDR1 SGHRS and CDR2 YFSETQ. This CDR3 has 16 residues. This chain's CDR3 is CASSSKPPGHKYEQYF. CDR3 nucleotides: TGCGCCAGCAGCTCAAAACCGCCGGGACACAAATACGAGCAGTACTTC.

The V and J genes are TRBV18 and TRBJ1-1, with 8 positions matching TRBD1. Germline values: CDR1 KGHSH, CDR2 LQKENI. This CDR3 contains 15 residues. V lost 4 bases, J lost 1 base, and 5 bases stayed unmatched. The DNA for the CDR3 is TGTGCCAGCTCACTGATTGGGACAGGGAACACTGAAGCTTTCTTT. Protein sequence: CASSLIGTGNTEAFF. The entire variable domain, with the rest obtained from reference TRBV18 and TRBJ1-1, is as follows: NAGVMQNPRHLVRRRGQEARLRCSPMKGHSHVYWYRQLPEEGLKFMVYLQKENIIDESGMPKERFSAEFPKEGPSILRIQQVVRGDSAAYFCASSLIGTGNTEAFFGQGTRLTVV.

The rearrangement uses TRBV12-3 or TRBV12-4 and TRBJ2-1; TRBD1 matches 8 bases. The CDR3 consists of 12 residues. Germline trimming cut 6 bases from V and 6 bases from J; bases unmatched to any gene: 1. The CDR3 loop reads CASRGQGNEQFF. In nucleotides, the CDR3 is TGTGCCAGCAGAGGACAGGGCAATGAGCAGTTCTTC.

The V and J genes are TRBV6-1 and TRBJ2-6; TRBD1 aligns across 8 bases. This CDR3 comprises 20 residues. Germline CDR1 and CDR2: MNHNS and SASEGT. Unmatched junction bases numbered 11, after V lost 1 base and J lost 0 bases. This chain's CDR3 is CASSEGTGRFLISGANVLTF. For the CDR3, the DNA is TGTGCCAGCAGTGAAGGGACAGGGCGATTCTTGATCTCTGGGGCCAACGTCCTGACTTTC.

The J gene is TRBJ2-1, the V gene TRBV29-1, with D unclear. Germline CDR1 reads SQVTM; CDR2 reads ANQGSEA. The CDR3 covers 15 residues. Trimming removed 3 bases from V and 1 base from J, with 13 bases in between. CDR3 nucleotides: TGCAGCGTTGAGTACGAAAGTAGTTCCTACAATGAGCAGTTCTTC. It codes for CSVEYESSSYNEQFF.

The chain joins TRBV9 to TRBJ2-7; 10 bases map to TRBD2. This CDR3 region has 15 residues. The ends lost 3 bases at V and 3 bases at J; junction bases unmatched: 6. The V gene's germline CDR1 is SGDLS and CDR2 YYNGEE. The CDR3 loop reads CASSAWGTSDYEQYF. CDR3 nucleotide sequence: TGTGCCAGCAGCGCTTGGGGGACTAGCGACTACGAGCAGTACTTC.

This sequence joins TRBV18 and TRBJ2-1, with 14 bases aligning to TRBD2. V was clipped by 5 bases and J by 8 bases; unmatched bases: 8. The CDR3 has 16 amino acids. Germline V CDR1 and CDR2: KGHSH, LQKENI. CDR3 residues: CASSSGLAGGRYEQFF. Written as DNA, the CDR3 is TGTGCCAGCTCATCTGGACTAGCGGGAGGAAGGTATGAGCAGTTCTTC.

The V and J genes are TRBV21-1 and TRBJ2-1; the table names TRBD2, a call not compared with the DNA. TRBV21-1 is described as a pseudogene. The CDR3 has 15 amino acids. The CDR3 nucleotides read TGTGCCAGCAGCAAAGGGGCGGGCTCCTACAATGAGCAGTTCTTC. This encodes CASSKGAGSYNEQFF.

This chain connects TRBV15 to TRBJ2-1, with 11 positions matching TRBD2. The CDR3 length is 19 residues. Trimming took 5 bases from V and 0 from J; bases not matched to a gene: 12. Germline values: CDR1 LNHNV, CDR2 YYDKDF (reference sequence). Here the CDR3 reads CATSGMTSGKGRSYNEQFF. CDR3 coding DNA: TGTGCCACCAGCGGGATGACTAGCGGGAAGGGACGCTCCTACAATGAGCAGTTCTTC.

The chain is built from TRBV7-9 and TRBJ1-2, with 12 nucleotides matching TRBD1. CDR3 size: 16 residues. Germline CDR1 SEHNR, CDR2 FQNEAQ (reference sequence). The junction had 9 bases not matched to a gene; V was cut back by 3 bases and J by 7 bases. For the CDR3, the DNA is TGTGCCAGCAGCTTTTCCGGGACAGGGGGCGCGACTGGCTACACCTTC. Its translation: CASSFSGTGGATGYTF. The full variable domain, completed using reference TRBV7-9 and TRBJ1-2, is DTGVSQNPRHKITKRGQNVTFRCDPISEHNRLYWYRQTLGQGPEFLTYFQNEAQLEKSRLLSDRFSAERPKGSFSTLEIQRTEQGDSAMYLCASSFSGTGGATGYTFGSGTRLTVV.

The V call is TRBV30, the J call TRBJ1-4, with D hard to call. V shed 0 bases and J shed 7 bases, with 18 bases lying between them. Looked up from germline, CDR1 is GTSNPN and CDR2 is SVGIG (reference sequence). The CDR3 spans 16 residues. In DNA form, the CDR3 reads TGTGCCTGGAGTGTACTTTCTCACCCCGGCGGTGAAAAACTGTTTTTT. This gives the protein CAWSVLSHPGGEKLFF.

The chain couples TRBV18 to TRBJ1-2; D is possibly TRBD1 (5 bases). The CDR3 sequence is 17 residues long. Germline V gives CDR1 KGHSH, CDR2 LQKENI. Trimming shortened V by 4 bases and J by 4 bases, and 22 bases separated the two germline ends. CDR3 region: CASSHRDSTHTSYGYTF. The CDR3 DNA is TGTGCCAGCTCACACCGGGACTCTACCCACACCAGCTATGGCTACACCTTC.

The rearrangement links TRBV7-9 to TRBJ2-1, with D perhaps matching TRBD1 (6 bases). CDR1 SEHNR and CDR2 FQNEAQ come from the germline V gene (reference sequence). V was pared by 1 base and J by 4 bases, with 17 bases between. There are 17 residues in the CDR3. CDR3 bases: TGTGCCAGCAGCTTAGGGAAGGGGGTCGTTAGTTACAATGAGCAGTTCTTC. Protein product: CASSLGKGVVSYNEQFF.